These 5 T cell receptor beta chains came from one sample sequenced in a study of T-cell reconstitution after alpha-beta-depleted transplantation in children. It was with unique molecular identifiers that the TCRbeta library was prepared. TCRdb passed the PCR reads through MiXCR, listing each CDR3 protein once. Altogether 70,000 to 100,000 distinct CDR3 sequences are present, 10% to 15% being singletons, with the ten largest covering approximately 15%. The input for sequencing was PBMCs from the stem cell graft donor, taken from the stem cell graft. These receptors were obtained from a human donor who donated a stem cell graft to a child with inherited bone marrow failure.

This clonotype was found many times. The rearrangement joins TRBV20-1 to TRBJ1-5; no firm D call. The CDR3 is 13 residues long. V lost 2 bases, J lost 4 bases, and 9 bases lay in between. CDR1 and CDR2 (germline): DFQATT, SNEGSKA (reference sequence). CDR3 sequence: CSARKFPNQPQHF. The CDR3 DNA sequence: TGCAGTGCTAGAAAGTTCCCGAATCAGCCCCAGCATTTT.

CDR3 DNA: TGTGCCAGCAGCCCTGGCACGGGCGGTGAGCAGTACTTC. Translation: CASSPGTGGEQYF. The V gene is TRBV7-3, the J gene TRBJ2-1; D is undetermined. The J call may not be correct, given that the DNA end is closer to TRBJ2-7. Germline V gene data show CDR1 as SGHTA and CDR2 as FQGTGA. The CDR3 runs to 13 residues.

This clonotype was counted many times. The rearrangement uses TRBV12-3 or TRBV12-4 and TRBJ1-5; D is uncertain. The germline V and J ends were trimmed by 4 bases and 0 bases, with 4 bases remaining between them. This CDR3 spans 13 amino acids. CDR3 sequence: CASSWNSNQPQHF. As DNA, the CDR3 is TGTGCCAGCAGTTGGAATAGCAATCAGCCCCAGCATTTT.

This clonotype was found many times. This sequence joins TRBV2 and TRBJ1-4; 7 bases match TRBD1. Germline V gene lookup returns CDR1 SNHLY and CDR2 FYNNEI. This CDR3 region has 15 residues. V shed 4 bases and J 4 bases; nucleotides not matched to a gene: 6. DNA for the CDR3: TGTGCCAGCAGTGGTTCCGGGACAGTTAATGAAAAACTGTTTTTT. Residues: CASSGSGTVNEKLFF.

Regarding this clonotype: A much larger clonotype is one base distant, so this may be a read error. This CDR3 is missing its conserved last phenylalanine or tryptophan, likely due to a read error. The V call is TRBV5-1, the J call TRBJ1-1; tentative D call: TRBD1 (6 bases). CDR1 is SGHRS and CDR2 is YFSETQ in the germline V gene. CDR3 size: 15 residues. V was trimmed by 0 bases and J by 1 base, leaving 10 bases between them. The CDR3 coding sequence is TGCGCCAGCAGCTTGGAGGGGGTGGCGAACACTGAAGCTTTCCTT. Its translation is CASSLEGVANTEAFL.